The TCR beta chain under discussion was sequenced for a study of T-cell memory formation after mild COVID-19. This clonotype has only a few counts. Its specificity is not known. General study findings and limits: Several responding clones turned up in pre-infection memory, indicating that cross-reactive memory may have taken part. Chiefly within CM and EM were the contracting CD4+ clones; CD8+ ones were within EMRA. Clones contracting over day 15 to 85 were CD4/CD8 balanced, with later expanders leaning CD4+.

cDNA libraries for TCR alpha and TCR beta, carrying sample barcodes and UMIs, came from 5'RACE with constant-segment primers. TCRdb re-derived calls from the 5' RACE reads in MiXCR, one entry per CDR3 protein. The sample lists approximately 340,000 distinct CDR3 sequences; approximately 12% were seen once. The CDR3 is 14 residues long. From germline, CDR1 is SGHTA and CDR2 FQGNSA. The ends were cut back, 5 bases at V and 4 bases at J, with 14 bases in the middle. Sequences were obtained from PBMCs or a T cell subset sorted from them (not recorded which). The receptor was isolated from a man aged 18 to 29 who had mild COVID-19 (a few samples of this study predate the infection). Cell type and time point are not known. The V and J genes are TRBV7-2 and TRBJ1-1; perhaps TRBD1 as D (5 bases). CDR3 amino acids: CASSPWDGVTEAFF. The CDR3, as DNA: TGTGCCAGCAGCCCGTGGGACGGCGTCACTGAAGCTTTCTTT.